These T cell receptor beta chains were read from a single sample in a study of blood T cell repertoires in COVID-19. Using immunoSEQ multiplex PCR, the repertoire was profiled, and TCRdb retains in-frame clones only, with some absent. This sample yields 200,000 to 250,000 clones, of which just over 85% are seen a single time; approximately 1.7% belongs to the top ten. Sequenced: PBMCs or T cells enriched from blood (not recorded which). These TCRs come from a man aged 35 to 55 who had recovered from COVID-19. The conserved cysteine and the conserved F or W are not part of the CDR3 here.

J	V	CDR3
TRBJ2-1	TRBV5-1	ASSPGTSGRL
TRBJ1-1	TRBV6-5	ASRETEEAF
TRBJ1-1	TRBV7-9	ASSFSGTGLEAF
TRBJ2-2	TRBV10-1	ASSNTGVTGELF
TRBJ1-2	TRBV12-3/TRBV12-4	ASSRDRDYGYT
TRBJ1-5	TRBV15	ATSKLGGASNQPQH
TRBJ1-4	TRBV4-1	ASRGGGRLEKLF
TRBJ2-5	TRBV13	ASSPKGGPNQETQY
TRBJ2-1	TRBV4-1	ASSQVSGRAYNEQF
TRBJ2-3	TRBV5-6	ASSQSGKLTDTQY
TRBJ1-2	TRBV28	ASSFPGGVGGYT
TRBJ2-1	TRBV5-1	ASSFDIWSYNEQF
TRBJ1-2	TRBV9	ASSVDPGIGYGYT
TRBJ1-2	TRBV7-9	ASSLSGGNGYT
TRBJ1-2	TRBV7-8	ASSPPPRGGYT
TRBJ1-3	TRBV9	ASSVGQGYSGNTIY
TRBJ1-1	TRBV5-1	ASSLGEETEAF
TRBJ1-2	TRBV7-9	ASSLEGAYNYGYT
TRBJ1-6	TRBV30	AWSGGGADSPLH
TRBJ2-7	TRBV12-3/TRBV12-4	ASTAGGSYEQY